These T cell receptor beta chains were read from a single sample in a study of blood T cell repertoires in COVID-19. The repertoire was sequenced with immunoSEQ multiplex PCR; TCRdb's copy has only in-frame clones and lacks some. The table shows around 170,000 clones, with around 90% occurring only once. The sample was peripheral blood. These receptors came from a man aged 55 to 70 with acute or convalescent COVID-19. Both conserved end residues are part of each CDR3. The D gene is left open where the match is weak. Clone size is stated in some rows and not others, as once, few, many or a class when expanded.

>TRBD1|.|TRBJ2-3|TRBV2
TGTGCCAGCAAGTACAGGGGGAGCACAGATACGCAGTATTTT
CASKYRGSTDTQYF
>TRBD2|few|TRBJ2-1|TRBV10-3
TGTGCCATCAGCGACAGCGGGAGCTCCTACAATGAGCAGTTCTTC
CAISDSGSSYNEQFF
>.|.|TRBJ1-1|TRBV13
TGTGCCAGCAGCTTAGACAGGAGGGGTGAAGCTTTCTTT
CASSLDRRGEAFF
>.|.|TRBJ2-3|TRBV5-4
TGTGCCAGCAGCTTGGCGGGGGGCAGCGATACAGATACGCAGTATTTT
CASSLAGGSDTDTQYF
>TRBD2|.|TRBJ2-5|TRBV29-1
TGCAGCGTTGATGGCCTAGCGGGAGAGACCCAGTACTTC
CSVDGLAGETQYF
>.|.|TRBJ1-2|TRBV19
TGTGCCAGTGACTGGCGGGTTGGCTACACCTTC
CASDWRVGYTF
>.|.|TRBJ1-4|TRBV7-9
TGTGCCAGCAGCCAAGGGATATCGGGGGAAAAACTGTTTTTT
CASSQGISGEKLFF
>.|.|TRBJ2-3|TRBV9
TGTGCCAGCAGTGTCCTGGAGGGCACAGATACGCAGTATTTT
CASSVLEGTDTQYF
>.|.|TRBJ2-5|TRBV5-1
TGCGCCAGCAGCTCCGGGACATTTCAAGAGACCCAGTACTTC
CASSSGTFQETQYF
>.|.|TRBJ1-3|TRBV27
TGTGCCAGCAGTTTATATTCCCCTCTGGACAGCTCTGGAAACACCATATATTTT
CASSLYSPLDSSGNTIYF
>TRBD1|.|TRBJ1-1|TRBV5-3
TGTGCCAGAAGCTTGAGTAGGGGGCGAAGTTTGAGGAACACTGAAGCTTTCTTT
CARSLSRGRSLRNTEAFF
>.|.|TRBJ2-7|TRBV5-1
TGCGCCAGCAGCTTGGACTTTGCCTACGAGCAGTACTTC
CASSLDFAYEQYF
>TRBD2|.|TRBJ2-3|TRBV24-1
TGTGCCACCAGCGGTCGTAGCGGGGGGATGGACACAGATACGCAGTATTTT
CATSGRSGGMDTDTQYF
>.|.|TRBJ1-1|TRBV7-3
TGTGCCAGCAGCCGGGGTATGAACACTGAAGCTTTCTTT
CASSRGMNTEAFF
>TRBD1|.|TRBJ1-2|TRBV9
TGTGCCAGCAGCCTCTCCACAGGGGACTATGGCTACACCTTC
CASSLSTGDYGYTF
>TRBD1|.|TRBJ1-4|TRBV11-3
TGTGCCAGCAGCGGCGGGACAGCAAAACTGTTTTTT
CASSGGTAKLFF
>.|.|TRBJ1-1|TRBV29-1
TGCAGCGCCGGACACCCTGAAGCTTTCTTT
CSAGHPEAFF